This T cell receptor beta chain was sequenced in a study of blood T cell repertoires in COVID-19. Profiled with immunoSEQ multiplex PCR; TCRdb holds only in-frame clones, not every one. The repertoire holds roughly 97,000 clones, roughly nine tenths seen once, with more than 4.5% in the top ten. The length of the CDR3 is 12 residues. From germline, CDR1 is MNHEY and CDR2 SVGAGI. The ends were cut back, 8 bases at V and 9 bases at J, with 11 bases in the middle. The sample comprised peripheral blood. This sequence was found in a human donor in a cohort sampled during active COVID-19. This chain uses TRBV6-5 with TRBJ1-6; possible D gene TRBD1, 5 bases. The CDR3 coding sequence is TGTGCCAGCGCCCGGGGGGGTTCACCCCTCCACTTT. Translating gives CASARGGSPLHF.